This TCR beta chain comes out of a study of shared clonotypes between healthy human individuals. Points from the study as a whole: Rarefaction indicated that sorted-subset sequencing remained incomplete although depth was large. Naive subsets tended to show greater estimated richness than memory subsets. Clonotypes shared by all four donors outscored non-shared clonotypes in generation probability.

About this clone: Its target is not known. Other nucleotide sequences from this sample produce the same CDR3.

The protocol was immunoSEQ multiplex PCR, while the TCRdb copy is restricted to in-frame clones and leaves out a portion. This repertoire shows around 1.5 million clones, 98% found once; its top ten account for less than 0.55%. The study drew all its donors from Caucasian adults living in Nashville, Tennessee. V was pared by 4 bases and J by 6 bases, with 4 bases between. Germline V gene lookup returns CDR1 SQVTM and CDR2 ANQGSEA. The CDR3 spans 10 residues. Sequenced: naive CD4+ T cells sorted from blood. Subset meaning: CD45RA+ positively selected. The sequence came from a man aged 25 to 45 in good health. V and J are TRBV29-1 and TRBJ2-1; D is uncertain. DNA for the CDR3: TGCAGCGTTGTTTCCAATGAGCAGTTCTTC. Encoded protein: CSVVSNEQFF.